The 32 T cell receptor beta chains reported below all come from one sample, sequenced in a study of CD8 T cells in Susac syndrome. Random hexamers were used to reverse transcribe about 0.5 to 1 ug of RNA. TCRdb redid the calling of the immunoSEQ multiplex PCR reads with MiXCR, one entry per CDR3 protein. The sample includes more than 150,000 distinct CDR3 sequences, roughly 96% of them seen just once. What was sequenced was CD4+ T cells from PBMCs. The source of these receptors is a human donor with Susac syndrome.

This CDR3 reads CASRGPETQYF. Written as DNA, the CDR3 is TGTGCCAGCAGAGGGCCAGAGACCCAGTACTTC. This rearrangement joins TRBV12-3 or TRBV12-4 to TRBJ2-5; D is undetermined. CDR3 length equals 11 residues. Trimming removed 6 bases at V and 4 bases at J, with 6 bases between.

CDR3 region: CASSYDPGGQPQHF. The CDR3 region has the DNA TGTGCCAGCAGTTACGACCCTGGCGGTCAGCCCCAGCATTTT. This sequence joins TRBV6-5 and TRBJ1-5; D call uncertain. V was pared by 2 bases and J by 6 bases, with 11 bases between. Germline-derived CDR1 and CDR2 are MNHEY and SVGAGI. The CDR3 is 14 amino acids.

The chain recombines TRBV20-1 with TRBJ1-4, with a possible D match to TRBD1 (6 bases). The V end was cut by 0 bases, the J end by 1 base, with 9 bases between. CDR1 DFQATT and CDR2 SNEGSKA come from the germline V gene (reference sequence). The CDR3 has 15 amino acids. CDR3 loop: CSARDLDRTNEKLFF. In nucleotides, the CDR3 is TGCAGTGCTAGAGATCTGGACAGAACTAATGAAAAACTGTTTTTT.

The gene calls are TRBV4-3 and TRBJ2-2, with D uncertain. Germline V gene sequence: CDR1 LGHNA, CDR2 YSLEER. Trimming removed 1 base from V and 1 base from J, with 10 bases in between. The CDR3 contains 16 residues. CDR3 region: CASSQVVAVNTGELFF. CDR3 nucleotide sequence: TGCGCCAGCAGCCAAGTGGTGGCGGTGAACACCGGGGAGCTGTTTTTT.

The rearrangement joins TRBV6-5 to TRBJ1-6; D is unresolved. This CDR3 has 15 residues. Germline V gene sequence: CDR1 MNHEY, CDR2 SVGAGI. Trimming shortened V by 0 bases and J by 9 bases, and 12 bases separated the two germline ends. The CDR3 nucleotides are TGTGCCAGCAGTTACTCGATTCAGTTAGCTTCACCCCTCCACTTT. Translating it yields CASSYSIQLASPLHF.

The gene calls are TRBV5-1 and TRBJ1-2; 11 bases align to TRBD1. The CDR3 covers 14 residues. CDR1 is SGHRS, CDR2 YFSETQ, per germline. V shed 5 bases and J 5 bases; nucleotides not matched to a gene: 5. The CDR3 reads CASRPGTGGYGYTF. The CDR3 DNA sequence: TGCGCCAGCAGGCCCGGGACAGGGGGATATGGCTACACCTTC. Drawing the rest from reference TRBV5-1 and TRBJ1-2, the complete variable domain is KAGVTQTPRYLIKTRGQQVTLSCSPISGHRSVSWYQQTPGQGLQFLFEYFSETQRNKGNFPGRFSGRQFSNSRSEMNVSTLELGDSALYLCASRPGTGGYGYTFGSGTRLTVV.

V usage is TRBV6-5 and J usage is TRBJ2-5, with D tentatively TRBD2 (5 bases). The V end lost 2 bases, the J end lost 1 base, and 17 bases lay between the germline ends. This CDR3 contains 17 residues. Per germline, CDR1 MNHEY and CDR2 SVGAGI. Written as DNA, the CDR3 is TGTGCCAGCAGTTACCGGTCTTGGGGAGATCGCCAAGAGACCCAGTACTTC. It codes for CASSYRSWGDRQETQYF.

V usage is TRBV5-1 and J usage is TRBJ1-1; weak D call: TRBD1 (5 bases). CDR3 size: 13 residues. Germline CDR1 and CDR2: SGHRS and YFSETQ. Trimming took off 7 bases at V and 0 bases at J, with 10 bases between the two ends. CDR3 sequence: CASADSLNTEAFF. In DNA, the CDR3 is TGCGCCAGCGCTGACAGCTTGAACACTGAAGCTTTCTTT.

CDR3 sequence reads: CATSRAGALNNEQFF. The CDR3 DNA follows: TGTGCCACCAGCAGAGCCGGGGCCTTAAACAATGAGCAGTTCTTC. The J gene is TRBJ2-1, the V gene TRBV15; possibly TRBD1 or TRBD2 for D (5 bases each). Germline V gene data show CDR1 as LNHNV and CDR2 as YYDKDF (reference sequence). This CDR3 has 15 residues. Trimming took off 1 base at V and 5 bases at J, with 12 bases between the two ends.

The chain recombines TRBV23-1 with TRBJ1-5; tentatively, D is TRBD1 (5 bases). TRBV23-1 is assigned to the ORF class and has an uncertain function. The CDR3 runs 14 residues. Trimming removed 7 bases from V and 4 bases from J, with 14 bases in between. CDR3 residues: CASISGDRNQPQHF. The CDR3 nucleotides are TGCGCCAGCATCTCCGGGGACCGGAATCAGCCCCAGCATTTT.

This sequence joins TRBV5-1 and TRBJ1-4; TRBD1 might be the D (5 bases). There are 15 residues in the CDR3. V was cut by 4 bases and J by 7 bases, with 17 bases left in between. CDR1 and CDR2 (germline): SGHRS, YFSETQ. This chain's CDR3 is CASSLRQGASEKLFF. Written as DNA, the CDR3 is TGCGCCAGCAGCCTTCGACAAGGGGCGAGTGAAAAACTGTTTTTT.

This chain links TRBV7-2 with TRBJ1-2; 7 nucleotides line up with TRBD1. This CDR3 spans 16 amino acids. Per germline, CDR1 SGHTA and CDR2 FQGNSA. The junction had 11 bases not matched to a gene; V was cut back by 5 bases and J by 2 bases. The CDR3 protein is CASSPRMKGANYGYTF. As DNA, the CDR3 is TGTGCCAGCAGCCCCCGCATGAAGGGGGCGAACTATGGCTACACCTTC.

V and J are TRBV2 and TRBJ1-2; 7 nucleotides line up with TRBD1. With 7 bases clipped from V and 4 bases from J, the junction kept 3 bases outside the gene matches. CDR1 and CDR2 from the germline V gene are SNHLY and FYNNEI. There are 12 residues in the CDR3. The CDR3 loop is CASTGDSYGYTF. The CDR3 DNA reads TGTGCCAGCACCGGGGACAGCTATGGCTACACCTTC.

This chain links TRBV24-1 with TRBJ1-6; possibly TRBD1 for D (5 bases). The CDR3 runs to 13 residues. Deletions cut 9 bases from V and 11 bases from J, with 16 bases between. Germline-derived CDR1 and CDR2 are KGHDR and SFDVKD. The CDR3 DNA reads as TGTGCCACCCCAGGGTGCGCGGAGGCACCCCTCCACTTT. This codes for CATPGCAEAPLHF.

This chain links TRBV12-5 with TRBJ1-2; unclear D gene. Trimming shortened V by 9 bases and J by 8 bases, and 16 bases separated the two germline ends. This CDR3 is 12 amino acids long. Germline-derived CDR1 and CDR2 are LGHNT and FRNRAP. The CDR3 spells CARGLIGGGYTF. CDR3 coding DNA: TGTGCTAGGGGATTAATCGGCGGGGGCTACACCTTC.

The chain joins TRBV3-1 to TRBJ1-5; D not resolved. This CDR3 is 15 amino acids long. CDR1 and CDR2 from the germline V gene are LGHDT and YNNKEL (reference sequence). Trimming took off 2 bases at V and 0 bases at J, with 8 bases between the two ends. The CDR3 spells CASSQSDNSNQPQHF. The DNA of the CDR3 is TGTGCCAGCAGCCAAAGTGACAATAGCAATCAGCCCCAGCATTTT.

The chain carries TRBV3-1 and TRBJ2-1; TRBD2 matches at 10 bases. The V gene's germline CDR1 is LGHDT and CDR2 YNNKEL (reference sequence). The CDR3 covers 13 residues. After removal of 4 bases from V and 10 bases from J, the junction contained 4 bases not matched to a gene. The CDR3 is CASSPLAGAEQFF. As DNA, the CDR3 is TGTGCCAGCAGCCCCCTAGCGGGGGCCGAGCAGTTCTTC.

This clonotype was counted a single time. V and J are TRBV6-6 and TRBJ1-2; 8 nucleotides match TRBD1. The germline gives CDR1 MNHNY, CDR2 SVGAGI (reference sequence). There are 13 residues in the CDR3. The junction had 6 bases not matched to a gene; V was cut back by 6 bases and J by 6 bases. The CDR3 sequence: CASRQGTGHGYTF. CDR3 DNA sequence: TGTGCCAGCAGGCAGGGGACAGGTCATGGCTACACCTTC.

The rearrangement uses TRBV5-6 and TRBJ2-7, with D perhaps matching TRBD2 (6 bases). This CDR3 has 12 residues. Trimming removed 7 bases at V and 7 bases at J, with 15 bases between. Germline-derived CDR1 and CDR2 are SGHDT and YYEEEE. The CDR3 DNA sequence: TGTGCCAGCGCGGGGACGGAGAGGGAGCAGTACTTC. It translates to CASAGTEREQYF.

This clonotype has a single count. The rearrangement joins TRBV29-1 to TRBJ1-1, with no clear D. The length of the CDR3 is 13 residues. Trimming cost V 0 bases and J 4 bases, with 9 bases left between them. Germline lookup yields CDR1 SQVTM and CDR2 ANQGSEA. The CDR3 reads CSVEDQPATEAFF. Here the CDR3 DNA reads TGCAGCGTTGAAGATCAGCCCGCCACTGAAGCTTTCTTT. Variable domain in full (rest from reference TRBV29-1 and TRBJ1-1): SAVISQKPSRDICQRGTSLTIQCQVDSQVTMMFWYRQQPGQSLTLIATANQGSEATYESGFVIDKFPISRPNLTFSTLTVSNMSPEDSSIYLCSVEDQPATEAFFGQGTRLTVV.

This CDR3 reads CSAPLAGTDQYF. The CDR3 DNA follows: TGCAGTGCACCACTAGCGGGGACAGATCAGTATTTT. This sequence joins TRBV20-1 and TRBJ2-3; TRBD2 matches 10 bases. V trimming: 6 bases; J trimming: 12 bases; junction bases outside the gene matches: 9. CDR1 is DFQATT, CDR2 SNEGSKA, per germline (reference sequence). The CDR3 sequence is 12 residues long.

J is TRBJ1-1 and V is TRBV29-1; D might be TRBD1 (5 bases). The length of the CDR3 is 12 residues. Germline assignment: CDR1 SQVTM and CDR2 ANQGSEA. Trimming shortened V by 3 bases and J by 1 base, and 6 bases separated the two germline ends. Written as DNA, the CDR3 is TGCAGCGTTGATAGGGGGAACACTGAAGCTTTCTTT. Translation: CSVDRGNTEAFF.

The genes are TRBV29-1 and TRBJ2-1, with D unclear. The CDR3 is made up of 12 amino acids. Per the germline V gene, CDR1 is SQVTM and CDR2 is ANQGSEA. V lost 8 bases to trimming and J lost 9 bases, with 17 bases between them. CDR3 bases: TGCAGCTATTCACCCCAGCTCGGTGAGCAGTTCTTC. It codes for CSYSPQLGEQFF.

The V and J genes are TRBV12-3 or TRBV12-4 and TRBJ2-7, with TRBD1 identical over 9 bases. The CDR3 runs to 17 residues. The trim removed 7 bases at V and 0 bases at J, leaving 13 bases unmatched. The CDR3 here is CASTLETGTGSSYEQYF. As DNA, the CDR3 is TGTGCCAGCACCCTGGAAACCGGGACAGGGTCCTCCTACGAGCAGTACTTC.

The rearrangement uses TRBV2 and TRBJ2-3; TRBD1 or TRBD2 may be the D gene (6 bases each). Germline loops: CDR1 SNHLY, CDR2 FYNNEI. The CDR3 length is 14 residues. Trimming removed 7 bases from V and 2 bases from J, with 13 bases in between. The CDR3 sequence: CASNTGASTDTQYF. CDR3 nucleotide sequence: TGTGCCAGCAACACGGGGGCCTCCACAGATACGCAGTATTTT.

This chain connects TRBV12-3 or TRBV12-4 to TRBJ1-5, with a possible D match to TRBD1 (6 bases). V dropped 5 bases and J dropped 4 bases, with 15 bases sitting between them. This CDR3 has 15 amino acids. This CDR3 is CASSTQQGRNQPQHF. The CDR3, as DNA: TGTGCCAGCAGTACCCAACAGGGAAGAAATCAGCCCCAGCATTTT.

This chain links TRBV9 with TRBJ1-4; tentatively, D is TRBD1 (6 bases). The V gene lost 1 base and the J gene lost 6 bases, with 13 bases spanning the gap. The V gene's germline CDR1 is SGDLS and CDR2 YYNGEE. The CDR3 is 15 amino acids. CDR3 sequence: CASSVRGGRDEKLFF. CDR3 coding DNA: TGTGCCAGCAGCGTACGGGGGGGCAGGGATGAAAAACTGTTTTTT.

The rearrangement links TRBV6-6 to TRBJ1-2; D unclear. Germline loops: CDR1 MNHNY, CDR2 SVGAGI (reference sequence). The length of the CDR3 is 13 residues. V was pared by 4 bases and J by 3 bases, with 9 bases between. DNA for the CDR3: TGTGCCAGCAGTTTGGAAGTCGACTATGGCTACACCTTC. It translates to CASSLEVDYGYTF.

CDR3 region: CASSIRRGNTEAFF. CDR3 bases: TGTGCCAGTAGTATACGGAGGGGGAACACTGAAGCTTTCTTT. This chain links TRBV19 with TRBJ1-1; a weak D match, TRBD1 (5 bases). There are 14 residues in the CDR3. The germline V and J ends were trimmed by 2 bases and 1 base, with 8 bases remaining between them. Germline V gene data show CDR1 as LNHDA and CDR2 as SQIVND (reference sequence). The full variable domain, completed using reference TRBV19 and TRBJ1-1, is DGGITQSPKYLFRKEGQNVTLSCEQNLNHDAMYWYRQDPGQGLRLIYYSQIVNDFQKGDIAEGYSVSREKKESFPLTVTSAQKNPTAFYLCASSIRRGNTEAFFGQGTRLTVV.

The chain links TRBV10-3 to TRBJ2-7; TRBD1 matches at 7 bases. Germline lookup yields CDR1 ENHRY and CDR2 SYGVKD. V was clipped by 0 bases and J by 7 bases; unmatched bases: 6. This CDR3 has 14 amino acids. CDR3 DNA sequence: TGTGCCATCAGTGAGTCGACAGGGCCGGGGGAGCAGTACTTC. Translated: CAISESTGPGEQYF.

The chain has TRBV20-1 and TRBJ2-7; D is undetermined. CDR1 is DFQATT and CDR2 is SNEGSKA in the germline V gene (reference sequence). CDR3 size: 13 residues. V was pared by 6 bases and J by 4 bases, with 16 bases between. In DNA, the CDR3 is TGCAGTGCCTCAAGCTACAGTTCATACGAGCAGTACTTC. Protein: CSASSYSSYEQYF.

V is TRBV20-1 and J is TRBJ1-1; D unresolved. The CDR3 has 12 amino acids. V dropped 3 bases and J dropped 5 bases, with 10 bases sitting between them. The V gene's germline CDR1 is DFQATT and CDR2 SNEGSKA (reference sequence). CDR3 DNA: TGCAGTGCTAGTCGGCCCGGGACTGAAGCTTTCTTT. It is translated as CSASRPGTEAFF.